The 19 T cell receptor beta chains below come from one sample, sequenced in a study of beta chain features in type 1 diabetes. The entirety of the isolated RNA underwent reverse transcription, so expressed TCRB transcripts were sequenced. Assay: immunoSEQ multiplex PCR; the TCRdb copy retains only in-frame clones and omits some. The table records about 340,000 clones, 8% of them present only once. The sequenced sample was central memory CD4+ T cells from blood. The receptors were sampled from a young woman in good health.

The chain combines TRBV28 with TRBJ1-2, with D unresolved. Germline V gene data show CDR1 as MDHEN and CDR2 as SYDVKM. The ends were cut back, 8 bases at V and 5 bases at J, with 18 bases in the middle. This CDR3 is built from 14 residues. The CDR3 nucleotides are TGTGCCAGCGGAACTCTCCCTGGGTATTATGGCTACACCTTC. Its protein product is CASGTLPGYYGYTF.

This clone was seen more than once but under ten times. The gene calls are TRBV19 and TRBJ1-3, with TRBD1 matching 7 bases. The length of the CDR3 is 16 residues. V trimming: 10 bases; J trimming: 4 bases; junction bases outside the gene matches: 16. Germline V lookup: CDR1 LNHDA, CDR2 SQIVND (reference sequence). The CDR3 DNA reads TGTGCCACCGGCGAGAACAGGGGATTTTCGGGAAACACCATATATTTT. This sequence encodes CATGENRGFSGNTIYF.

This clone appeared a few times. The gene calls are TRBV5-4 and TRBJ1-2, with TRBD1 matching over 10 bases. The V and J ends lost 6 bases and 4 bases, in that order; junction bases with no gene match: 6. The CDR3 runs 14 residues. The germline V gene encodes CDR1 SGHNT and CDR2 YYREEE (reference sequence). The DNA of the CDR3 is TGTGCCAGCACCTTTGGGACAGGGGTCTATGGCTACACCTTC. It codes for CASTFGTGVYGYTF.

This clone was observed a few times. The V and J genes are TRBV2 and TRBJ2-7; D unresolved. Trimming cost V 1 base and J 0 bases, with 10 bases left between them. Germline loops: CDR1 SNHLY, CDR2 FYNNEI. CDR3 length: 15 amino acids. The CDR3 DNA reads TGTGCCAGCAGTGAAGGCGCAGTAAGCTCCTACGAGCAGTACTTC. Amino acids: CASSEGAVSSYEQYF.

This clone has ten or more counts. The chain couples TRBV5-1 to TRBJ2-1, with a tentative D call TRBD2 (6 bases). Germline V gene sequence: CDR1 SGHRS, CDR2 YFSETQ. CDR3 length equals 14 residues. V lost 5 bases, J lost 7 bases, and 16 bases lay in between. CDR3 coding DNA: TGCGCCAGCAGTCAGGTGGGACTGCAAAATGAGCAGTTCTTC. Protein: CASSQVGLQNEQFF.

The chain links TRBV5-4 to TRBJ2-5; D gene unclear. Germline CDR1 SGHNT, CDR2 YYREEE (reference sequence). CDR3 length: 13 amino acids. Trimming took 0 bases from V and 3 from J, leaving 6 bases between them. The CDR3 spells CASSLVREETQYF. The CDR3 coding sequence is TGTGCCAGCAGCTTGGTACGTGAAGAGACCCAGTACTTC.

In its sample, this clone was seen many times. V is TRBV14 and J is TRBJ2-1; perhaps TRBD2 as D (6 bases). Trimming took 2 bases from V and 8 from J, leaving 16 bases between them. CDR1 SGHDN and CDR2 FVKESK come from the germline V gene. CDR3 size: 15 residues. DNA for the CDR3: TGTGCCAGCAGCCAAATGTCGGGAGTTTACTATGAGCAGTTCTTC. It is translated as CASSQMSGVYYEQFF.

This chain joins TRBV18 and TRBJ2-1; 9 bases are a match to TRBD1. J was trimmed by 5 bases and V by 4 bases; bases with no gene match: 6. CDR1 and CDR2 (germline): KGHSH, LQKENI. CDR3 length: 15 residues. The CDR3, as DNA: TGTGCCAGCTCACGGACAGGGGATGGCAACAATGAGCAGTTCTTC. Translation gives CASSRTGDGNNEQFF.

The V call is TRBV7-9, the J call TRBJ1-1; 7 bases line up with TRBD1. The CDR3 is 15 residues long. The V gene's germline CDR1 is SEHNR and CDR2 FQNEAQ (reference sequence). Germline trimming cut 5 bases from V and 5 bases from J; bases unmatched to any gene: 11. The CDR3: CASSPRLLQGTEAFF. Written as DNA, the CDR3 is TGTGCCAGCAGCCCCCGACTGTTACAGGGGACTGAAGCTTTCTTT.

This clone was observed a handful of times. V gene TRBV5-6 combines with J gene TRBJ1-2; D gene unclear. Trimming took 4 bases from V and 5 from J, leaving 21 bases between them. Per the germline V gene, CDR1 is SGHDT and CDR2 is YYEEEE. This CDR3 contains 16 residues. The CDR3 is CASSQAPRTPPYGYTF. The CDR3 bases are TGTGCCAGCAGCCAGGCCCCACGGACCCCTCCTTATGGCTACACCTTC.

This clone was seen a handful of times. The rearrangement uses TRBV29-1 and TRBJ2-1; D ambiguous. This CDR3 spans 14 amino acids. Between the trimmed V and J ends, which lost 5 bases and 5 bases, there was a span of 16 bases. Germline V CDR1 and CDR2: SQVTM, ANQGSEA. CDR3 in amino acids: CSVLQQVENNEQFF. DNA for the CDR3: TGCAGCGTTTTACAGCAGGTCGAAAACAATGAGCAGTTCTTC.

This clone was detected a few times. This sequence joins TRBV4-1 and TRBJ1-5; D not certain. Germline assignment: CDR1 MGHRA and CDR2 YSYEKL. V lost 2 bases, J lost 4 bases, and 6 bases lay in between. This CDR3 is built from 13 residues. The CDR3 here is CASSQIGNQPQHF. The CDR3 nucleotides read TGCGCCAGCAGCCAAATCGGGAATCAGCCCCAGCATTTT.

The chain couples TRBV7-9 to TRBJ2-3, with D uncertain. Germline lookup yields CDR1 SEHNR and CDR2 FQNEAQ (reference sequence). The CDR3 totals 13 residues. V shed 5 bases and J shed 10 bases, with 16 bases lying between them. The CDR3 DNA follows: TGTGCCAGCAGCCCTCGTACGTTAGGTTCGCAGTATTTT. Its protein product is CASSPRTLGSQYF. The full variable domain, with the rest looked up from reference TRBV7-9 and TRBJ2-3, is DTGVSQNPRHKITKRGQNVTFRCDPISEHNRLYWYRQTLGQGPEFLTYFQNEAQLEKSRLLSDRFSAERPKGSFSTLEIQRTEQGDSAMYLCASSPRTLGSQYFGPGTRLTVL.

A few counts support this clone. Distinct nucleotide sequences in the sample also encode this CDR3. V is TRBV20-1 and J is TRBJ2-5; D gene unclear. CDR3 length: 10 residues. Between the trimmed V and J ends, which lost 2 bases and 5 bases, there was a span of 3 bases. CDR1 is DFQATT, CDR2 SNEGSKA, per germline (reference sequence). This chain's CDR3 is CSARRETQYF. The CDR3 DNA reads as TGCAGTGCTAGACGGGAGACCCAGTACTTC.

This clone has more than one count but fewer than ten. The CDR3 is CASSLGGTSGSYEQYF. Written as DNA, the CDR3 is TGTGCCAGCAGCTTGGGAGGGACTAGCGGGAGTTACGAGCAGTACTTC. The gene calls are TRBV5-4 and TRBJ2-7, with 14 bases lining up with TRBD2. This CDR3 has 16 residues. V lost 0 bases, J lost 4 bases, and 3 bases stayed unmatched. Germline CDR1 is SGHNT and CDR2 is YYREEE (reference sequence).

The chain joins TRBV5-1 to TRBJ1-1, with D possibly being TRBD1 (5 bases). CDR1 and CDR2 (germline): SGHRS, YFSETQ. Trimming stripped 2 bases from V and 1 base from J, with 6 bases between. This CDR3 comprises 13 residues. The CDR3 coding sequence is TGCGCCAGCAGCTTTGACAGGAACACTGAAGCTTTCTTT. Amino acid sequence: CASSFDRNTEAFF.

This clone was counted between two and nine times. This may stem from a read error, because a much larger clone lies one nucleotide away. At the DNA level, this CDR3 is encoded by other sequences in the same sample as well. The chain recombines TRBV5-4 with TRBJ2-3, with 8 bases that match TRBD2. Germline CDR1 SGHNT, CDR2 YYREEE (reference sequence). Unmatched junction bases numbered 0, after V lost 2 bases and J lost 1 base. The CDR3 is made up of 14 amino acids. The CDR3 spells CASSLAGGTDTQYF. As DNA, the CDR3 is TGTGCCAGCAGCTTAGCGGGAGGCACAGATACGCAGTATTTT.

Only a few counts were recorded for this clone. The rearrangement uses TRBV28 and TRBJ2-1; D remains ambiguous. The CDR3 loop spans 15 amino acids. Trimming cost V 6 bases and J 8 bases, with 20 bases left between them. Germline V gene lookup returns CDR1 MDHEN and CDR2 SYDVKM. DNA for the CDR3: TGTGCCAGCAGCTCGTCACGGCCTACGGTGGATGAGCAGTTCTTC. Encoded protein: CASSSSRPTVDEQFF. The whole variable domain, remainder taken from reference TRBV28 and TRBJ2-1, is DVKVTQSSRYLVKRTGEKVFLECVQDMDHENMFWYRQDPGLGLRLIYFSYDVKMKEKGDIPEGYSVSREKKERFSLILESASTNQTSMYLCASSSSRPTVDEQFFGPGTRLTVL.

CDR3 amino acids: CASTPGVGREKLFF. For the CDR3, the DNA is TGTGCCAGCACCCCGGGAGTCGGTCGCGAAAAACTGTTTTTT. This rearrangement joins TRBV9 to TRBJ1-4; D not resolved. CDR1 is SGDLS and CDR2 is YYNGEE in the germline V gene. There are 14 residues in the CDR3. Trimming shortened V by 6 bases and J by 8 bases, and 17 bases separated the two germline ends.